This TCR beta chain was identified in a study of OX40 agonist ivuxolimab in advanced cancers. Study-wide context: Checkpoint inhibitors had been given previously to approximately 40% of patients. Partial responses occurred in Three dose-escalation patients, one with hepatocellular carcinoma and two with cutaneous melanoma.

The CDR3 is 13 amino acids. In germline, CDR1 is MNHEY, CDR2 SMNVEV (reference sequence). V lost 6 bases to trimming and J lost 7 bases, with 13 bases between them. TCRdb's table, derived via immunoSEQ multiplex PCR, lists solely in-frame clones and lacks some. Counted here are 28,000 or so clones, approximately 90% occurring once; the ten biggest clones make up approximately 25%. The sequences come from CD4+ or CD8+ T cells sorted from blood, collected in a trial of the OX40 agonist ivuxolimab. The chain carries TRBV27 and TRBJ2-1, with D perhaps TRBD1 or TRBD2 (6 bases each). This TCR derives from an adult with an advanced solid tumor such as melanoma, head and neck, liver or kidney cancer. The CDR3 protein is CASRGGAWNEQFF. Written as DNA, the CDR3 is TGTGCCAGCAGGGGGGGCGCTTGGAATGAGCAGTTCTTC.